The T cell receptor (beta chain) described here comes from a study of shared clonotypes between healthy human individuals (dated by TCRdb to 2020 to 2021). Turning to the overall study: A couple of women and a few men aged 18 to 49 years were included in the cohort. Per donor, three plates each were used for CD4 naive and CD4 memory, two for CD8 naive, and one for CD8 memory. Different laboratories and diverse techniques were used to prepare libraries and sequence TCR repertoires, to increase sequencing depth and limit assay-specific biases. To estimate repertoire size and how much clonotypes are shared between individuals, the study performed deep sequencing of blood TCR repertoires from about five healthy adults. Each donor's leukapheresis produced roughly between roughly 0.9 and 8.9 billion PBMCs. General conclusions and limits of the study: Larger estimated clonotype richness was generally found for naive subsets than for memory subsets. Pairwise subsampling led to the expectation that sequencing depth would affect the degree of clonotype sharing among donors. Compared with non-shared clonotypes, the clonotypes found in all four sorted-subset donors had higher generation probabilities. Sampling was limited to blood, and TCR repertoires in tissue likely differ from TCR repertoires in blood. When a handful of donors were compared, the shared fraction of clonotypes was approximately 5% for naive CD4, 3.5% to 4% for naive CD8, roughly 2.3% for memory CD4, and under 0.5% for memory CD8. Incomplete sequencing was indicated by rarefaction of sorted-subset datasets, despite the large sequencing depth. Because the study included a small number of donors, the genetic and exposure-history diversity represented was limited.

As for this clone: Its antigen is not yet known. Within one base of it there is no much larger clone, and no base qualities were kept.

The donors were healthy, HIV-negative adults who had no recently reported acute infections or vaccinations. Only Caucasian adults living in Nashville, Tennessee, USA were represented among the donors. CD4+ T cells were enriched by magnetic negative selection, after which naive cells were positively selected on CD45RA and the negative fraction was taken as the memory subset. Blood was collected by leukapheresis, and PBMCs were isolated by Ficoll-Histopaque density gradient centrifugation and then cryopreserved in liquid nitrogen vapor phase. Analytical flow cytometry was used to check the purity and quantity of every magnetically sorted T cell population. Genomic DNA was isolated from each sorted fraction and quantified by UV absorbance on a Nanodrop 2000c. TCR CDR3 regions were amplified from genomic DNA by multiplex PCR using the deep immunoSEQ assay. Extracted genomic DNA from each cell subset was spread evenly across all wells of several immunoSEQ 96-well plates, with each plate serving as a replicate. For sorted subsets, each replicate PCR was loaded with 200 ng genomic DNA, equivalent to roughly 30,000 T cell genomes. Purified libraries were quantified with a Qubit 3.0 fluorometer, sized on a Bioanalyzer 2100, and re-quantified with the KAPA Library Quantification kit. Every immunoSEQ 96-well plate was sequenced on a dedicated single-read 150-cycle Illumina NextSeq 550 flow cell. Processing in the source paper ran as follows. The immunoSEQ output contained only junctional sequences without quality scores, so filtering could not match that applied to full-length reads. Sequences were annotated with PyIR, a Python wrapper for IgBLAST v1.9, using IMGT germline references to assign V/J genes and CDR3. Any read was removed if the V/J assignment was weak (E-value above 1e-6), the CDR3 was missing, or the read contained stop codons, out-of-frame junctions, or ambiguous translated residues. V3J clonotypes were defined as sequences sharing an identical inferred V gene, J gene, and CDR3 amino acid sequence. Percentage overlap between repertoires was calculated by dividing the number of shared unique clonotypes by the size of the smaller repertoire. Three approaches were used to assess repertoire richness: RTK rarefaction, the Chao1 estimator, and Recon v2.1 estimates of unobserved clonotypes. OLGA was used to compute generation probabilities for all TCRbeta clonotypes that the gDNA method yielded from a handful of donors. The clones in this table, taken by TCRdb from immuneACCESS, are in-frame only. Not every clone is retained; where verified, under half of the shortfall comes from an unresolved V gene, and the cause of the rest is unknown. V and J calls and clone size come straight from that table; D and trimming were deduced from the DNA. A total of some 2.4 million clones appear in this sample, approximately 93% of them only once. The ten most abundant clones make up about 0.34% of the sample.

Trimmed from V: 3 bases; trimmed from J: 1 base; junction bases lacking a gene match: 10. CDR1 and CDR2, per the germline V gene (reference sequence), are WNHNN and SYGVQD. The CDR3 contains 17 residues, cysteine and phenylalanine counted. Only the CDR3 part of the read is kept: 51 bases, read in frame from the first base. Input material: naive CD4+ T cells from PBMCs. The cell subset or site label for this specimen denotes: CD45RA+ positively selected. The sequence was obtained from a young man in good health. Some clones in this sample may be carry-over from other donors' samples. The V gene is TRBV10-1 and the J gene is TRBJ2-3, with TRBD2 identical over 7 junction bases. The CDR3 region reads CASSEWRASGGTDTQYF. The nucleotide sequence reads TGCGCCAGCAGTGAATGGAGGGCTAGCGGAGGCACAGATACGCAGTATTTT.